One TCR beta chain is described in this entry. Its antigen is as yet unknown. Produced via immunoSEQ multiplex PCR; TCRdb's table is partial and in-frame only. The data hold approximately 63,000 clones, with less than 85% observed a single time. V was trimmed by 1 base and J by 0 bases, leaving 8 bases between them. This CDR3 region has 15 residues. The germline CDR1 and CDR2 sequences are SGHTA and FQGNSA. The data derive from a study of T cells in tumors after PD-1 blockade. Study-wide background: Some patients also took daily vismodegib 150 mg during anti-PD-1 treatment.

Study-wide results and caveats: About 41% of tumor TCR clonotypes were also found in blood.

Genomic DNA template from tumor biopsies or peripheral blood, roughly 616 ng to 6,004 ng input. V usage is TRBV7-2 and J usage is TRBJ2-3; D is undetermined. The sequencing used PBMCs, collected after anti-PD-1 treatment. This TCR was recovered from a human donor with basal cell carcinoma. The CDR3 spells CASSLDPSSTDTQYF. The CDR3, as DNA: TGTGCCAGCAGCTTAGACCCCTCTAGCACAGATACGCAGTATTTT. The entire variable domain, with the rest obtained from reference TRBV7-2 and TRBJ2-3, is as follows: GAGVSQSPSNKVTEKGKDVELRCDPISGHTALYWYRQSLGQGLEFLIYFQGNSAPDKSGLPSDRFSAERTGGSVSTLTIQRTQQEDSAVYLCASSLDPSSTDTQYFGPGTRLTVL.